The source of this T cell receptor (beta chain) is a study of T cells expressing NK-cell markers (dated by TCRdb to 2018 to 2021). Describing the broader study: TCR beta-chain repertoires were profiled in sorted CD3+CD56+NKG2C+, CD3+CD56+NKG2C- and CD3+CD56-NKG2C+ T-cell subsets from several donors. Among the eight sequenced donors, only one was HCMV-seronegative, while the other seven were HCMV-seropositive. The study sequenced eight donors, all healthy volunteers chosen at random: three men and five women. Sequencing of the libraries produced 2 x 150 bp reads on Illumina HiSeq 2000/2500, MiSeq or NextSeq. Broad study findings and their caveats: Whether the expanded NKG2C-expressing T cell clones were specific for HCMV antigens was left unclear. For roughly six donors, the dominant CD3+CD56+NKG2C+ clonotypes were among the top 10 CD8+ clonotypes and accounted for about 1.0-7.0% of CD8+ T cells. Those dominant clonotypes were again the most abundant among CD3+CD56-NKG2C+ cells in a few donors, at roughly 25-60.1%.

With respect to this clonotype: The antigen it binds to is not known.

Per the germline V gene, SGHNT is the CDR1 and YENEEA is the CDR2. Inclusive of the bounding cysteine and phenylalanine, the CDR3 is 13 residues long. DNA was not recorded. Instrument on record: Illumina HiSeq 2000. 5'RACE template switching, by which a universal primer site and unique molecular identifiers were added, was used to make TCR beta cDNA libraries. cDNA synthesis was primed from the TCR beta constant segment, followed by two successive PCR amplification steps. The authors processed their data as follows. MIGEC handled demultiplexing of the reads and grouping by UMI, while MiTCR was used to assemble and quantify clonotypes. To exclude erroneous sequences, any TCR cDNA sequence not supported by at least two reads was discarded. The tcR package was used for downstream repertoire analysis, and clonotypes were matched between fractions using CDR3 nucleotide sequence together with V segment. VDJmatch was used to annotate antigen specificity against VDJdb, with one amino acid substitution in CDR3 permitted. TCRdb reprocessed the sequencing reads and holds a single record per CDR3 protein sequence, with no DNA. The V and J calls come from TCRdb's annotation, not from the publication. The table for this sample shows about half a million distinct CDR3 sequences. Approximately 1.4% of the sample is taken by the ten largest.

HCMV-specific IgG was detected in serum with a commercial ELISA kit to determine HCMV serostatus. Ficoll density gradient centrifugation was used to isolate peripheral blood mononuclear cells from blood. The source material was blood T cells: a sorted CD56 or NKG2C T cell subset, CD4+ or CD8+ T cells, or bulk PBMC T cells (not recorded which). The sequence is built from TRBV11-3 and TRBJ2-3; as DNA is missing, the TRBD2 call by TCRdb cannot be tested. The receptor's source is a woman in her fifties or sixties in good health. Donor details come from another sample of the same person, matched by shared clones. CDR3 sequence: CASRPDLRSGQYF.